This entry lists 4 T cell receptor beta chains sequenced from one sample in a study of blood T cells in healthy people across ages. Alongside a J-beta primer mix, a sample-barcoded 5' primer served in a second PCR lasting 7 to 11 cycles. TCRdb reanalysed the 5' RACE reads using MiXCR and keeps one entry per CDR3 protein. The data contain 1.2 million to 1.5 million distinct CDR3 sequences, around 59% of them singletons. The material sequenced was blood. Every receptor here comes from a man aged 18 to 35 in good health.

The chain is built from TRBV29-1 and TRBJ1-2; TRBD1 is a possible D gene (5 bases). Germline V CDR1 and CDR2: SQVTM, ANQGSEA. The CDR3 runs to 13 residues. V dropped 2 bases and J dropped 6 bases, with 13 bases sitting between them. The chain's CDR3 is CSVEKLAGNGYTF. CDR3 DNA: TGCAGCGTTGAAAAGCTGGCAGGGAATGGCTACACCTTC. Full variable domain (rest looked up from reference TRBV29-1 and TRBJ1-2): SAVISQKPSRDICQRGTSLTIQCQVDSQVTMMFWYRQQPGQSLTLIATANQGSEATYESGFVIDKFPISRPNLTFSTLTVSNMSPEDSSIYLCSVEKLAGNGYTFGSGTRLTVV.

The chain carries TRBV4-1 and TRBJ2-7; TRBD2 matches 10 bases. The trim removed 1 base at V and 2 bases at J, leaving 2 bases unmatched. The CDR3 loop spans 15 amino acids. Germline CDR1 reads MGHRA; CDR2 reads YSYEKL. The CDR3 protein is CASSQVTSGPYEQYF. CDR3 coding DNA: TGCGCCAGCAGCCAAGTGACTAGCGGGCCCTACGAGCAGTACTTC.

The V call is TRBV7-6, the J call TRBJ1-6; maybe TRBD1 (6 bases). This CDR3 has 18 residues. Deletions cut 5 bases from V and 9 bases from J, with 26 bases between. CDR1 and CDR2 (germline): SGHVS, FNYEAQ. The CDR3 coding sequence is TGTGCCAGCAGCCCGAATAGTGGGCGGGGACAAATTTTTTCACCCCTCCACTTT. Its translation is CASSPNSGRGQIFSPLHF.

The V and J genes are TRBV20-1 and TRBJ2-5; the D gene is possibly TRBD2 (6 bases). CDR1 DFQATT and CDR2 SNEGSKA come from the germline V gene (reference sequence). V was clipped by 5 bases and J by 11 bases, with 21 bases between them. CDR3 length: 13 amino acids. This CDR3 reads CSAGLGGRYEQYF. For the CDR3, the DNA is TGCAGTGCTGGGTTGGGGGGAAGGTATGAGCAGTACTTC.